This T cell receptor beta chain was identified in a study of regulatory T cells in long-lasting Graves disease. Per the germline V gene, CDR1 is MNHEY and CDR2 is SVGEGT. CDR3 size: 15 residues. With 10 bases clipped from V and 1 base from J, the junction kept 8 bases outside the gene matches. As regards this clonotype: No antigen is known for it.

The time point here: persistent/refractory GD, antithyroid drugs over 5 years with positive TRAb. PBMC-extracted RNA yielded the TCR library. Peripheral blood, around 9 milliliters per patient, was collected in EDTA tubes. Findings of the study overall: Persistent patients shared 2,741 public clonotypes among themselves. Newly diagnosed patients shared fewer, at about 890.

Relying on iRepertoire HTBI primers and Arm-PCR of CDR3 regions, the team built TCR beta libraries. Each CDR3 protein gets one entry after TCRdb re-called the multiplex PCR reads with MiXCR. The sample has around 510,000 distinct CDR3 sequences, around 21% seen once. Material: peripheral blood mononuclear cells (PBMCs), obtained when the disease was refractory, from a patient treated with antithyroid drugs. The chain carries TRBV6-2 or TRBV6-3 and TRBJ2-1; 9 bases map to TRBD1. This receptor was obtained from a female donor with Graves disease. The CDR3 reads CATTLTGGSYNEQFF. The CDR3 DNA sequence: TGTGCCACCACCCTGACAGGGGGTTCCTACAATGAGCAGTTCTTC.